A single sample gave rise to the 20 T cell receptor beta chains below, sequenced in a study of OX40 agonist ivuxolimab in advanced cancers. This table comes from immunoSEQ multiplex PCR, and its TCRdb copy is limited to in-frame clones, with some not included. The sample contains 85,000 or so clones, 80% to 90% of which appear only once. The material sequenced was CD4+ or CD8+ T cells sorted from blood, taken in a trial of the OX40 agonist ivuxolimab. These receptors were collected from an adult with an advanced solid tumor such as melanoma, head and neck, liver or kidney cancer.

This clone was counted between two and nine times. This chain connects TRBV27 to TRBJ1-6, with 9 bases aligning to TRBD1. Germline-derived CDR1 and CDR2 are MNHEY and SMNVEV (reference sequence). CDR3 length: 18 amino acids. V lost 2 bases to trimming and J lost 7 bases; unmatched junction nucleotides: 12. CDR3 sequence: CASSLEGSVGTGNSPLHF. The DNA for the CDR3 is TGTGCCAGCAGTTTAGAGGGAAGTGTAGGGACAGGGAATTCACCCCTCCACTTT.

A single count supports this clone. J is TRBJ2-1 and V is TRBV19, with D hard to call. This CDR3 comprises 14 residues. The germline CDR1 and CDR2 sequences are LNHDA and SQIVND (reference sequence). Trimming took off 3 bases at V and 10 bases at J, with 16 bases between the two ends. The CDR3 DNA is TGTGCCAGTAGTATTACCCTCACCCGGTTCGAGCAGTTCTTC. This translates into CASSITLTRFEQFF.

The V call is TRBV7-9, the J call TRBJ1-1, with no clear D. This CDR3 region has 11 residues. Germline V gives CDR1 SEHNR, CDR2 FQNEAQ (reference sequence). With 2 bases removed from V and 5 bases from J, the gap between germline ends came to 3 bases. CDR3 in amino acids: CASSLLTEAFF. DNA of the CDR3: TGTGCCAGCAGCTTACTAACTGAAGCTTTCTTT.

The gene calls are TRBV7-2 and TRBJ1-2; D unclear. The CDR3 is 17 residues long. The V end lost 5 bases, the J end lost 6 bases, and 25 bases lay between the germline ends. Looked up from germline, CDR1 is SGHTA and CDR2 is FQGNSA. In nucleotides, the CDR3 is TGTGCCAGCAGCCCAAGTAGGTCAGTAAACTCCTTCGATGGCTACACCTTC. Residues: CASSPSRSVNSFDGYTF.

The chain is built from TRBV9 and TRBJ1-3; no definite D call. V was shortened by 3 bases and J by 0 bases, with 10 bases between the two germline ends. The germline V gene encodes CDR1 SGDLS and CDR2 YYNGEE. The CDR3 length is 15 residues. The CDR3 DNA sequence: TGTGCCAGCAGCGCCGACGAGAGCTCTGGAAACACCATATATTTT. Amino acids: CASSADESSGNTIYF. Full variable domain (missing parts from reference TRBV9 and TRBJ1-3): DSGVTQTPKHLITATGQRVTLRCSPRSGDLSVYWYQQSLDQGLQFLIQYYNGEERAKGNILERFSAQQFPDLHSELNLSSLELGDSALYFCASSADESSGNTIYFGEGSWLTVV.

This chain connects TRBV7-2 to TRBJ2-7; D ambiguous. Germline CDR1 SGHTA, CDR2 FQGNSA. Deletions cut 5 bases from V and 6 bases from J, with 17 bases between. The CDR3 totals 14 residues. In nucleotides, the CDR3 is TGTGCCAGCAGCCCCGACCCAACTCACCTCGAGCAGTACTTC. Translating it yields CASSPDPTHLEQYF.

The chain carries TRBV5-1 and TRBJ1-6; D perhaps matches TRBD1 (5 bases). Trimming pared 0 bases from V and 10 bases from J, leaving 17 bases between. Germline V gene sequence: CDR1 SGHRS, CDR2 YFSETQ. This CDR3 comprises 16 residues. CDR3 coding DNA: TGCGCCAGCAGCTTGGACGCGGGACGGGGGACCTCACCCCTCCACTTT. Residues: CASSLDAGRGTSPLHF.

This clone turned up a few times. This chain links TRBV29-1 with TRBJ1-1; D call uncertain. The V and J ends lost 8 bases and 0 bases respectively, with 4 bases between them. The CDR3 length is 10 residues. CDR1 SQVTM and CDR2 ANQGSEA come from the germline V gene. CDR3 loop: CSTVNTEAFF. CDR3 sequence (DNA): TGCAGCACTGTGAACACTGAAGCTTTCTTT.

On this clone: One end of the junction fails to match germline, which may point to a read error. The rearrangement uses TRBV7-3 and TRBJ1-3; a possible D gene is TRBD1 (6 bases). Germline lookup yields CDR1 SGHTA and CDR2 FQGTGA. The CDR3 covers 16 residues. CDR3 in amino acids: CAGSPGPQGSGNTIYF. CDR3 nucleotide sequence: TGTGCCGGCAGCCCCGGGCCACAGGGCTCTGGAAACACCATATATTTT.

This clone was detected a few times. CDR3 bases: TGTGCCAGCAGCCCCGGCCAGTGGGACAGCCGGCGTCCCGGGGAGCTGTTTTTT. Its translation is CASSPGQWDSRRPGELFF. The rearrangement uses TRBV11-2 and TRBJ2-2; 7 positions match TRBD1. CDR1 is SGHAT, CDR2 FQNNGV, per germline. Trimming at V came to 5 bases and at J to 6 bases, leaving 18 bases not matched to a gene. This CDR3 is 18 amino acids long.

This chain links TRBV30 with TRBJ2-7, with D possibly called TRBD1 or TRBD2 (5 bases each). The CDR3 is 13 amino acids. V lost 3 bases, J lost 6 bases, and 15 bases lay in between. Per germline, CDR1 GTSNPN and CDR2 SVGIG (reference sequence). The CDR3 loop is CAWRRDGMGEQYF. CDR3 bases: TGTGCCTGGAGAAGGGACGGAATGGGCGAGCAGTACTTC.

This clone appeared once. V gene TRBV7-3 combines with J gene TRBJ1-1; TRBD1 matches 10 bases. Losses at the gene ends were 5 bases for V and 3 bases for J; bases not matched to a gene: 9. Germline CDR1 and CDR2: SGHTA and FQGTGA. The CDR3 is made up of 16 amino acids. The CDR3 loop is CASSPTGTGVDTEAFF. In DNA form, the CDR3 reads TGTGCCAGCAGCCCCACCGGGACAGGGGTGGACACTGAAGCTTTCTTT.

The genes are TRBV18 and TRBJ1-6; D is undetermined. The V gene's germline CDR1 is KGHSH and CDR2 LQKENI. This CDR3 is 14 amino acids long. V lost 6 bases and J lost 7, with 13 bases in between. CDR3 sequence reads: CASSPNMGNSPLHF. CDR3 nucleotide sequence: TGTGCCAGCTCGCCTAATATGGGAAATTCACCCCTCCACTTT.

The V call is TRBV10-3, the J call TRBJ2-2, with D uncertain. This CDR3 has 14 amino acids. V gave up 10 bases and J gave up 4 bases, with 16 bases separating them. CDR1 is ENHRY, CDR2 SYGVKD, per germline. Here the CDR3 reads CATYGFSGTGELFF. The CDR3 bases are TGTGCCACCTACGGGTTCTCTGGCACCGGGGAGCTGTTTTTT.

This rearrangement joins TRBV30 to TRBJ1-1; maybe TRBD1 (5 bases). The length of the CDR3 is 12 residues. Germline lookup yields CDR1 GTSNPN and CDR2 SVGIG (reference sequence). V was pared by 2 bases and J by 11 bases, with 15 bases between. The CDR3 reads CAWSLGTARAFF. In nucleotides, the CDR3 is TGTGCCTGGAGTCTGGGGACTGCGAGGGCTTTCTTT.

V and J are TRBV6-1 and TRBJ1-5, with 10 bases lining up with TRBD1. The CDR3 has 15 amino acids. The germline V gene encodes CDR1 MNHNS and CDR2 SASEGT. With V trimmed by 6 bases and J by 4 bases, 6 bases remained unmatched. CDR3 residues: CASRGDRGGNQPQHF. CDR3 DNA: TGTGCCAGCAGGGGGGACAGGGGTGGAAATCAGCCCCAGCATTTT.

By sample fraction, this clone is medium-sized. This chain uses TRBV2 with TRBJ1-3; D unclear. There are 14 residues in the CDR3. V was clipped by 6 bases and J by 4 bases, with 13 bases between them. CDR1 and CDR2 (germline): SNHLY, FYNNEI. Written as DNA, the CDR3 is TGTGCCAGCAGCACTAGGGTGTTCGGAAACACCATATATTTT. Protein sequence: CASSTRVFGNTIYF.

This clone was observed once. CDR3 nucleotides: TGTGCCAGTAGTCTAGCTGGCGAGACCCAGTACTTC. It is translated as CASSLAGETQYF. The rearrangement uses TRBV19 and TRBJ2-5; the D gene is possibly TRBD2 (5 bases). Germline loops: CDR1 LNHDA, CDR2 SQIVND (reference sequence). This CDR3 has 12 residues. V shed 5 bases and J shed 5 bases, with 9 bases lying between them.

This clone was seen just once. The genes are TRBV4-2 and TRBJ2-7; TRBD2 might be the D (6 bases). Germline V gene sequence: CDR1 LGHNA, CDR2 YNFKEQ. The germline V and J ends were trimmed by 3 bases and 3 bases, with 21 bases remaining between them. This CDR3 has 17 amino acids. CDR3 in amino acids: CASSQNPTGELIYEQYF. The CDR3 nucleotides are TGTGCCAGCAGCCAGAACCCAACGGGGGAGCTAATCTACGAGCAGTACTTC.

The chain carries TRBV7-8 and TRBJ2-3; TRBD2 matches 10 bases. V gave up 5 bases and J gave up 4 bases; unmatched junction bases: 9. Germline assignment: CDR1 SGHVS and CDR2 FQNEAQ. This CDR3 is built from 16 residues. In DNA form, the CDR3 reads TGTGCCAGCAGCACCGGACTAGCGGCGGGGCCAGATACGCAGTATTTT. Its protein is CASSTGLAAGPDTQYF.